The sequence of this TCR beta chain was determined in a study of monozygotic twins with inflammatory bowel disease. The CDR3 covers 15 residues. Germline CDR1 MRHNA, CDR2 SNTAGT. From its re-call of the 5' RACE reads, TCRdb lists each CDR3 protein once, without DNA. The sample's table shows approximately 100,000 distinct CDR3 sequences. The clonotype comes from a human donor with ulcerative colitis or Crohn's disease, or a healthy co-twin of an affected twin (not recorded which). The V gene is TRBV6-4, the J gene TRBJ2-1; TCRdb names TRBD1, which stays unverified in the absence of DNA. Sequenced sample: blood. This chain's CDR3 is CASSDSSQGVNEQFF.